The next 21 T cell receptor beta chains were all read from a single sample in a study of radiotherapy plus CTLA-4 blockade in lung cancer. TCRdb's table, derived via immunoSEQ multiplex PCR, lists solely in-frame clones and lacks some. Of approximately 57,000 clones listed, approximately 84% were seen once; the top ten hold under 7%. The specimen comprised peripheral blood, sampled from a patient treated with radiotherapy plus ipilimumab. Receptor source: a human donor with non-small cell lung cancer whose response to radiotherapy plus ipilimumab could not be evaluated.

This clone was detected only a few times. This chain joins TRBV9 and TRBJ1-3; no clear D gene. CDR1 and CDR2 (germline): SGDLS, YYNGEE. The CDR3 has 17 amino acids. V lost 0 bases and J 3 bases, leaving 16 bases between the germline ends. The CDR3 is CASSVGGSQFFGNTIYF. The CDR3 nucleotides are TGTGCCAGCAGCGTAGGAGGCAGCCAGTTTTTTGGAAACACCATATATTTT.

The chain uses TRBV7-8 and TRBJ1-3, with a weak D call TRBD1 (6 bases). Germline CDR1 is SGHVS and CDR2 is FQNEAQ. Trimming removed 4 bases from V and 3 bases from J, with 13 bases in between. This CDR3 comprises 15 residues. CDR3 region: CASSSGTPNGNTIYF. The DNA for the CDR3 is TGTGCCAGCAGCTCCGGGACACCGAATGGAAACACCATATATTTT.

V is TRBV9 and J is TRBJ2-2, with D perhaps matching TRBD1 (6 bases). The ends were cut back, 0 bases at V and 4 bases at J, with 13 bases in the middle. The CDR3 is 16 amino acids. Germline V lookup: CDR1 SGDLS, CDR2 YYNGEE. CDR3 in DNA: TGTGCCAGCAGCGTAGGGGGGCAGGGCGGCACCGGGGAGCTGTTTTTT. This sequence encodes CASSVGGQGGTGELFF.

Relative to its sample, this clone is medium-sized. The chain employs TRBV25-1 and TRBJ2-2; D remains ambiguous. Germline CDR1 MGHDK, CDR2 SYGVNS. V dropped 3 bases and J dropped 4 bases, with 6 bases sitting between them. CDR3 length equals 13 residues. The CDR3 loop is CASSDSVTGELFF. The CDR3 coding sequence is TGTGCCAGCAGTGATTCAGTCACCGGGGAGCTGTTTTTT.

The rearrangement joins TRBV14 to TRBJ1-1; unclear D gene. The V gene's germline CDR1 is SGHDN and CDR2 FVKESK. Trimming stripped 0 bases from V and 9 bases from J, with 11 bases between. The CDR3 extends over 13 amino acids. The CDR3 protein is CASSQEGRAKAFF. For the CDR3, the DNA is TGTGCCAGCAGCCAAGAGGGGAGGGCTAAAGCTTTCTTT.

The sample holds one count of this clone. The same CDR3 can be traced to other DNA sequences in this sample. V gene TRBV27 combines with J gene TRBJ1-5; 7 nucleotides line up with TRBD1. The CDR3 is 15 residues long. V was pared by 3 bases and J by 5 bases, with 7 bases of the junction left unmatched. Looked up from germline, CDR1 is MNHEY and CDR2 is SMNVEV (reference sequence). The CDR3 coding sequence is TGTGCCAGCAGTTTCCGGCCAGGGGGTGATCAGCCCCAGCATTTT. It translates to CASSFRPGGDQPQHF.

This clone was seen only a few times. The chain links TRBV7-8 to TRBJ2-7, with a possible D match to TRBD1 (6 bases). The V and J ends lost 4 bases and 6 bases respectively, with 16 bases between them. The CDR3 has 14 amino acids. CDR1 and CDR2 from the germline V gene are SGHVS and FQNEAQ. In DNA form, the CDR3 reads TGTGCCAGCAGCTCCCCCCGGACAGCCGCCGAGCAGTACTTC. It yields the protein CASSSPRTAAEQYF.

This chain joins TRBV27 and TRBJ1-6; 8 bases fit TRBD1. CDR1 and CDR2 from the germline V gene are MNHEY and SMNVEV (reference sequence). J was trimmed by 10 bases and V by 2 bases; bases with no gene match: 7. There are 15 residues in the CDR3. The DNA for the CDR3 is TGTGCCAGCAGTTTAACAACGGGACAGGTGTCACCCCTCCACTTT. Protein: CASSLTTGQVSPLHF.

This sequence joins TRBV5-1 and TRBJ2-2; D is possibly TRBD1 (6 bases). Germline lookup yields CDR1 SGHRS and CDR2 YFSETQ. This CDR3 has 15 residues. V lost 0 bases and J 5 bases, leaving 11 bases between the germline ends. The CDR3 DNA reads TGCGCCAGCAGCTTGGCCGAGGGGGAGACCGGGGAGCTGTTTTTT. Encoded protein: CASSLAEGETGELFF.

The V gene is TRBV5-6, the J gene TRBJ1-3; no firm D call. The germline V gene has CDR1 SGHDT and CDR2 YYEEEE. The CDR3 covers 15 residues. The V end lost 4 bases, the J end lost 3 bases, and 14 bases lay between the germline ends. This CDR3 reads CASSHRSGIGNTIYF. The CDR3 nucleotides read TGTGCCAGCAGCCATAGGTCCGGGATTGGAAACACCATATATTTT. Looking up the rest from reference TRBV5-6 and TRBJ1-3 gives the full variable domain: DAGVTQSPTHLIKTRGQQVTLRCSPKSGHDTVSWYQQALGQGPQFIFQYYEEEERQRGNFPDRFSGHQFPNYSSELNVNALLLGDSALYLCASSHRSGIGNTIYFGEGSWLTVV.

The chain is built from TRBV14 and TRBJ2-5; TRBD2 agrees at 8 bases. Losses at the gene ends were 6 bases for V and 5 bases for J; bases not matched to a gene: 5. CDR1 is SGHDN, CDR2 FVKESK, per germline. This CDR3 has 13 residues. Here the CDR3 reads CASSPGGPETQYF. CDR3 nucleotides: TGTGCCAGCAGTCCGGGGGGGCCGGAGACCCAGTACTTC.

The rearrangement links TRBV7-2 to TRBJ2-2; 8 nucleotides match TRBD1. CDR3 length: 15 residues. Germline-derived CDR1 and CDR2 are SGHTA and FQGNSA. The V segment lost 5 bases and the J segment 5 bases; nucleotides outside the gene matches: 7. Written as DNA, the CDR3 is TGTGCCAGCAGCAGCCAGGGGGCGGGAACCGGGGAGCTGTTTTTT. Protein product: CASSSQGAGTGELFF. The whole variable domain, filled in from reference TRBV7-2 and TRBJ2-2, reads GAGVSQSPSNKVTEKGKDVELRCDPISGHTALYWYRQSLGQGLEFLIYFQGNSAPDKSGLPSDRFSAERTGGSVSTLTIQRTQQEDSAVYLCASSSQGAGTGELFFGEGSRLTVL.

This chain links TRBV7-2 with TRBJ2-5, with 7 bases lining up with TRBD1. The CDR3 is 14 residues long. The V segment lost 4 bases and the J segment 5 bases; nucleotides outside the gene matches: 7. CDR1 and CDR2 from the germline V gene are SGHTA and FQGNSA. The CDR3 protein is CASSSEQGRETQYF. The CDR3 DNA is TGTGCCAGCAGCTCTGAACAGGGGCGCGAGACCCAGTACTTC. Looking up the rest from reference TRBV7-2 and TRBJ2-5 gives the full variable domain: GAGVSQSPSNKVTEKGKDVELRCDPISGHTALYWYRQSLGQGLEFLIYFQGNSAPDKSGLPSDRFSAERTGGSVSTLTIQRTQQEDSAVYLCASSSEQGRETQYFGPGTRLLVL.

CDR3 bases: TGTGCCAGTAGTATAGACATTAACTATGGCTACACCTTC. The encoded protein is CASSIDINYGYTF. The V and J genes are TRBV19 and TRBJ1-2; D uncertain. The V gene lost 0 bases and the J gene lost 1 base, with 3 bases spanning the gap. Looked up from germline, CDR1 is LNHDA and CDR2 is SQIVND (reference sequence). CDR3 length: 13 amino acids.

This chain joins TRBV11-3 and TRBJ1-1; D perhaps matches TRBD1 (6 bases). Germline V gene lookup returns CDR1 SGHNT and CDR2 YENEEA. The CDR3 is 13 amino acids. V was pared by 0 bases and J by 11 bases, with 13 bases between. DNA for the CDR3: TGTGCCAGCAGCTTAGATCCCTCAGGGGTCGCTTTCTTT. Residues: CASSLDPSGVAFF.

J is TRBJ2-5 and V is TRBV7-2; 8 bases map to TRBD2. This CDR3 region has 15 residues. V gave up 5 bases and J gave up 5 bases; unmatched junction bases: 10. The germline V gene encodes CDR1 SGHTA and CDR2 FQGNSA. In DNA, the CDR3 is TGTGCCAGCAGCCGATTAGGGACTAGAGGGGAGACCCAGTACTTC. Translated: CASSRLGTRGETQYF.

This clone was recorded a few times. DNA for the CDR3: TGTGCCAGCAGCTTGGACAGGGGGGGCACAGATACGCAGTATTTT. This translates into CASSLDRGGTDTQYF. The V call is TRBV5-4, the J call TRBJ2-3, with TRBD1 matching 8 bases. CDR1 is SGHNT, CDR2 YYREEE, per germline (reference sequence). The length of the CDR3 is 15 residues. Unmatched junction bases numbered 1, after V lost 0 bases and J lost 1 base.

The rearrangement joins TRBV5-1 to TRBJ1-2; D perhaps matches TRBD1 (6 bases). Per germline, CDR1 SGHRS and CDR2 YFSETQ. CDR3 length: 13 amino acids. V lost 4 bases, J lost 6 bases, and 13 bases lay in between. CDR3 sequence (DNA): TGCGCCAGCAGCAAACAGGGTTCCAATGGCTACACCTTC. Its translation: CASSKQGSNGYTF.

The chain's CDR3 is CASRRTGVNQPQHF. In DNA, the CDR3 is TGTGCCAGCAGACGCACAGGGGTCAATCAGCCCCAGCATTTT. This sequence joins TRBV6-5 and TRBJ1-5, with 7 bases aligning to TRBD1. There are 14 residues in the CDR3. Germline CDR1 reads MNHEY; CDR2 reads SVGAGI. The ends lost 6 bases at V and 3 bases at J; junction bases unmatched: 5.

The J gene is TRBJ1-2, the V gene TRBV28; D is possibly TRBD1 (6 bases). The germline CDR1 and CDR2 sequences are MDHEN and SYDVKM. The length of the CDR3 is 15 residues. Trimming took 6 bases from V and 7 from J, leaving 21 bases between them. CDR3: CASRPPGGARVGYTF. The CDR3 DNA reads TGTGCCAGCAGGCCCCCGGGGGGGGCGCGAGTTGGCTACACCTTC.

V is TRBV27 and J is TRBJ2-5; 8 nucleotides align to TRBD2. The better agreement between TRBJ2-7 and the DNA end casts doubt on the J call. CDR3 size: 13 residues. Germline V gene data show CDR1 as MNHEY and CDR2 as SMNVEV (reference sequence). CDR3 in amino acids: CASSPSGSYEQYF. CDR3 coding DNA: TGTGCCAGCAGTCCGAGCGGGAGCTACGAGCAGTACTTC.